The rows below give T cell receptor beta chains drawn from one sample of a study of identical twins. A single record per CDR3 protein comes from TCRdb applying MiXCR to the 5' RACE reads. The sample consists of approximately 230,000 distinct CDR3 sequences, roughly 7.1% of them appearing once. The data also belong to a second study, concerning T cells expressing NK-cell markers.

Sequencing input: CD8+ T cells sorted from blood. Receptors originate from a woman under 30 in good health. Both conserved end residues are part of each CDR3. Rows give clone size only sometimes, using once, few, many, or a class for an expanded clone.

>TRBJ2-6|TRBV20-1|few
CSAHTGANVLTF
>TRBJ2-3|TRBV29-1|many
CSAQGTGGDTDTQYF
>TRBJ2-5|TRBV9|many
CASSGSRETQYF
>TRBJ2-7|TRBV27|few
CASSLGTGVTYEQYF
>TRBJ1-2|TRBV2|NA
CARENDFKGGYTF
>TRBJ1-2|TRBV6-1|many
CASSRTGNYGYTF
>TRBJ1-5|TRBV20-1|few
CSARDPDSPYQPQHF
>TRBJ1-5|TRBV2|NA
CASSMGGRGLQPQHF
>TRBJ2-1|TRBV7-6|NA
CASGPLSGRGVNEQFF
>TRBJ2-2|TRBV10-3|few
CAIRTGTGELFF
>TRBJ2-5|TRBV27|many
CASSNLFGFDGQYF
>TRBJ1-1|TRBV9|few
CASSVGVLTNTEAFF
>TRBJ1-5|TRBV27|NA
CASSYTMGQNQPQHF
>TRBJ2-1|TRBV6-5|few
CATTGFDEQFF
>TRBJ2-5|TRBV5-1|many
CASSIRLAGSSGTQYF
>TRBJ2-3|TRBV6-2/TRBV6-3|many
CASSYLASGMTDTQYF
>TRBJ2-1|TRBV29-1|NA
CSAGTARNEQFF
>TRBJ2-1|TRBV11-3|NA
CASSLDGNNEQFF
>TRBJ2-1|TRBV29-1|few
CSAADRGENEQFF
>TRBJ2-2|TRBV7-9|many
CASSLGKIRELFF
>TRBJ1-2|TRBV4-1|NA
CASSQEGTVYGYTF
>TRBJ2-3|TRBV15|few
CATSRDSADTDTQYF
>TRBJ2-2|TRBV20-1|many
CSARDLGQGENTGELFF
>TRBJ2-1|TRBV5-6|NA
CASSLGTGFNEQFF
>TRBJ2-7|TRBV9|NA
CASSVGGTGGAQQYF
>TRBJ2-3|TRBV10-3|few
CAISEVSDTQYF
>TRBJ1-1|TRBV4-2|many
CASSRTGGFGGGAEAFF
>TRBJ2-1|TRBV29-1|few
CSVGLAGLASF
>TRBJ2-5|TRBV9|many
CASSVDGRGDETQYF
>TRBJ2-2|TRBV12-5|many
CASGLTRTGELFF
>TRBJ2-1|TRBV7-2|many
CASSPRQKIYNEQFF
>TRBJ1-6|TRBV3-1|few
CASSQDPSQGIYSPLHF
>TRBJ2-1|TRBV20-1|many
CSARAGQWDSNEQFF
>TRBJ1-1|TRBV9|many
CASSASPDRGNTEAFF
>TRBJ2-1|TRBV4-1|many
CASSQVEGGTYNEQFF
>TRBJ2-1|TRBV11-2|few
CASSIPSRGSRNEQFF
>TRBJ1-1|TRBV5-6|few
CASSGLDTEAFF